This TCR beta chain was found in a study of blood T cell repertoires in COVID-19. Authors' data handling: Scientists estimated how many nucleated cells there were by amplifying reference gene primers. Using immunoSEQ multiplex PCR, the repertoire was profiled, and TCRdb retains in-frame clones only, with some absent. The DNA was the basis for D and trimming; V, J and clone size are from that table. Of about 24,000 clones listed, about nine tenths were seen once; the top ten hold 9% to 15%. The receptor was isolated from a woman older than 75 with active or convalescent COVID-19. The source material was peripheral blood.

CDR3 DNA: TGTGCCAGCGGATGGGAACAGGAGGGATACAATGAGCAGTTCTTC. Its protein product is CASGWEQEGYNEQFF. J is TRBJ2-1 and V is TRBV28, with a weak D call TRBD2 (6 bases). Trimming took 8 bases from V and 4 from J, leaving 18 bases between them. The CDR3 has 15 amino acids. Germline-derived CDR1 and CDR2 are MDHEN and SYDVKM.